Below, 3 T cell receptor beta chains from the same sample are listed, as sequenced in a study of CD8 T cells in ankylosing spondylitis. From the 5' RACE reads, TCRdb called clonotypes with MiXCR, one entry per CDR3 protein. The sample consists of more than 150,000 distinct CDR3 sequences, around 10% of them appearing once. The sequenced sample consisted of blood, either unsorted or a sorted T cell fraction (not recorded which). All receptors come from a male donor with ankylosing spondylitis or in good health (not recorded which).

This clonotype was picked up many times. The chain employs TRBV20-1 and TRBJ1-1; 9 nucleotides align to TRBD1. The CDR3 covers 13 residues. V dropped 4 bases and J dropped 6; count of bases not matched to a gene: 6. Germline V gene sequence: CDR1 DFQATT, CDR2 SNEGSKA (reference sequence). CDR3 nucleotide sequence: TGCAGTGCTACCGGACAGGGGTGGCCTGAAGCTTTCTTT. This gives the protein CSATGQGWPEAFF.

About this clonotype: A much larger clone differs from this one at a single base, so this may be a read error. CDR3 coding DNA: TGTGCCAACAGTTTATGGGGGAGTAGAACAGATACGCAGTATTTT. Amino acid sequence: CANSLWGSRTDTQYF. The gene calls are TRBV12-3 or TRBV12-4 and TRBJ2-3; tentatively, D is TRBD1 or TRBD2 (5 bases each). This CDR3 is 15 amino acids long.

Many counts were recorded for this clonotype. The CDR3 DNA is TGTGCCAGCCGCTCGGGGGGCTCCTATAATTCACCCCTCCACTTT. Translation: CASRSGGSYNSPLHF. This sequence joins TRBV27 and TRBJ1-6; D possibly corresponds to TRBD1 (5 bases). CDR1 is MNHEY, CDR2 SMNVEV, per germline (reference sequence). The CDR3 has 15 amino acids. The germline V and J ends were trimmed by 8 bases and 0 bases, with 11 bases remaining between them.